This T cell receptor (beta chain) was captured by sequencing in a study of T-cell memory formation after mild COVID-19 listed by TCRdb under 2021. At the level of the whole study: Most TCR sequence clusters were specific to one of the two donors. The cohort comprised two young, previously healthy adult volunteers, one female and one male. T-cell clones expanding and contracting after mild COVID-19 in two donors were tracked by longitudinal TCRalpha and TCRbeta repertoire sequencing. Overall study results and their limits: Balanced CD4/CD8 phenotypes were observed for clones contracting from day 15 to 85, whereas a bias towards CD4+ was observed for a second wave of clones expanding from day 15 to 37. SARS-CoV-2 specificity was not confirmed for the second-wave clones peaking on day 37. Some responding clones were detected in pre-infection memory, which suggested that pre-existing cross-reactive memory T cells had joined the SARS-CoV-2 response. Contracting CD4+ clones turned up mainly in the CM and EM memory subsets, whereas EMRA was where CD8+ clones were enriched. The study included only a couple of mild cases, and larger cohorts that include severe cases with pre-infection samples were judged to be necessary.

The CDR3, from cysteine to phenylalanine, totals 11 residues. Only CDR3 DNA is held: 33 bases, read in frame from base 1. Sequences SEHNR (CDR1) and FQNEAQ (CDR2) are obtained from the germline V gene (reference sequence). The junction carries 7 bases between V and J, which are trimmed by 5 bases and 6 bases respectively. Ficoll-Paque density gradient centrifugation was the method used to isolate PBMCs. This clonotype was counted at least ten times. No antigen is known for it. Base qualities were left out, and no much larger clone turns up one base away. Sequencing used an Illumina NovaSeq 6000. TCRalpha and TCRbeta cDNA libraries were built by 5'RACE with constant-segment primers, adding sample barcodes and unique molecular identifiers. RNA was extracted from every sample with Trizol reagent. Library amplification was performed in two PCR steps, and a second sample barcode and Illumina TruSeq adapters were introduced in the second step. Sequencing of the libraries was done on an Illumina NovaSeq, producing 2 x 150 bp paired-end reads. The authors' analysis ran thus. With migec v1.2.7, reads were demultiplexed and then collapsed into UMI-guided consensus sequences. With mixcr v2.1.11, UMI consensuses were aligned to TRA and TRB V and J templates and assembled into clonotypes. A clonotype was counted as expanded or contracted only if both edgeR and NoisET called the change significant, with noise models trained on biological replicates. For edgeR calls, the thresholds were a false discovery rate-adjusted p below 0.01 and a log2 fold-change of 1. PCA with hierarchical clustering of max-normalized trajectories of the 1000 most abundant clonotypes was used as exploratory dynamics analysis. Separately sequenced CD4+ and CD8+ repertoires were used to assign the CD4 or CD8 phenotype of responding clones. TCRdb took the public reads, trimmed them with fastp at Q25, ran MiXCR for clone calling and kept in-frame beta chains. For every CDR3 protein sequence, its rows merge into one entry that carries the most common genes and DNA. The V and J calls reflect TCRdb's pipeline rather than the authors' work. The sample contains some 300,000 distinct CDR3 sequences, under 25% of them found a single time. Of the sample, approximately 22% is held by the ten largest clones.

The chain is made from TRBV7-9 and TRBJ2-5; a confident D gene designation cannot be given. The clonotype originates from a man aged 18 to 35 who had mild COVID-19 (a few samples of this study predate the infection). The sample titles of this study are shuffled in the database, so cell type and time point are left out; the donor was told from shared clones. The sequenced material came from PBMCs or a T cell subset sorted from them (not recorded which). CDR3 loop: CASSISQTQYF. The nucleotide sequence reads TGTGCCAGCAGCATCTCACAGACCCAGTACTTC.